This T cell receptor beta chain was recovered during a study of regulatory T cells in long-lasting Graves disease. The overall study: Newly diagnosed Graves' patients had under 3 months of antithyroid drugs. Study results and limitations: Relative to new patients (roughly 970), persistent patients exhibited greater sharing of public clonotypes (approximately 2,700).

Libraries of TCR beta came from iRepertoire HTBI primers plus Arm-PCR of CDR3 regions. From the multiplex PCR reads, TCRdb called clonotypes with MiXCR, one entry per CDR3 protein. The table has some 500,000 distinct CDR3 sequences, approximately 16% seen once; the top ten hold 20% to 25%. This clonotype was counted at least ten times. Antigen specificity is unknown. Time point here: newly diagnosed GD, antithyroid drugs for less than 3 months. From RNA extracted from PBMCs, the TCR library was made. These data also featured in a second study, about T cells in Graves' hyperthyroidism and ophthalmopathy. Per that paper: HTBI primers were used for first-round RT-PCR of the TCR CDR3. Using 13 V-J features, a model discriminated ophthalmopathy from stable hyperthyroidism.

The TCR comes from a woman aged 35 to 59 with Graves disease. The sequenced sample was peripheral blood mononuclear cells (PBMCs), obtained at new diagnosis, from a patient treated with antithyroid drugs.

The CDR3 loop reads CSARDRQKQETQYF. In nucleotides, the CDR3 is TGCAGTGCTAGAGATCGACAGAAGCAAGAGACCCAGTACTTC. The chain links TRBV20-1 to TRBJ2-5; TRBD1 is a possible D gene (5 bases). The CDR3 length is 14 residues. The V end lost 0 bases, the J end lost 2 bases, and 10 bases lay between the germline ends. Germline V CDR1 and CDR2: DFQATT, SNEGSKA (reference sequence).